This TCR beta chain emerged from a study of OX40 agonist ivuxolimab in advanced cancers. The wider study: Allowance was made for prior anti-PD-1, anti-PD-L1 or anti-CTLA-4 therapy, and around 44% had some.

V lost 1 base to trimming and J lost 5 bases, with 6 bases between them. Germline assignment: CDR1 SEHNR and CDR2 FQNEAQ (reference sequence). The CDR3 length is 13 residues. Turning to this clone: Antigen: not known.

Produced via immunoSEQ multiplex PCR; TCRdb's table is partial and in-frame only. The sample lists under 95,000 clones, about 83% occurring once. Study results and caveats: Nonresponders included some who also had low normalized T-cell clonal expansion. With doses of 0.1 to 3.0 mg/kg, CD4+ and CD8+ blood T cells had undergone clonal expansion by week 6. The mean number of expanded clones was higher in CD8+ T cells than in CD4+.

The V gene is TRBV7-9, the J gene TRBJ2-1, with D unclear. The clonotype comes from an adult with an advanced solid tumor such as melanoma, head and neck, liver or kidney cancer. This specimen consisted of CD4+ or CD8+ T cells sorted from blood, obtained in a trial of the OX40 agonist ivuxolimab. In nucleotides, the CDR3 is TGTGCCAGCAGCTTAGTGTCAGACAATGAGCAGTTCTTC. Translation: CASSLVSDNEQFF.